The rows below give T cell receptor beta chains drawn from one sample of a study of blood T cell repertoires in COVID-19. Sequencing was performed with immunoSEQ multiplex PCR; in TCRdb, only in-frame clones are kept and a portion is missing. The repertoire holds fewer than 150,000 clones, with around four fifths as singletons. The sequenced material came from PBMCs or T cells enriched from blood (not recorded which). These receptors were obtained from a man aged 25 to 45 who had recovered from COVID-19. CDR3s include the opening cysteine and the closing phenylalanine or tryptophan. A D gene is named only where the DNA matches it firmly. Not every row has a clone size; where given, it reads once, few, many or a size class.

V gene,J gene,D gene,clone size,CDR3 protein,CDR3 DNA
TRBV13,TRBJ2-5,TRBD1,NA,CASSLGQGTAWETQYF,TGTGCCAGCAGCTTAGGCCAGGGGACAGCATGGGAGACCCAGTACTTC
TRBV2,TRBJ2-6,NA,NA,CASSPRTVSGANVLTF,TGTGCCAGCAGTCCCCGGACAGTCTCTGGGGCCAACGTCCTGACTTTC
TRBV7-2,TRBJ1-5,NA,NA,CASGSGGSNQPQHF,TGTGCCAGCGGGTCGGGGGGGAGTAATCAGCCCCAGCATTTT
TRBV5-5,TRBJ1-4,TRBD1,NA,CASSRGTDEKLFF,TGTGCCAGCAGCCGCGGGACAGATGAAAAACTGTTTTTT
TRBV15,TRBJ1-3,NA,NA,CAISASGHAGNTIYF,TGTGCCATCTCAGCGTCAGGGCATGCAGGAAACACCATATATTTT
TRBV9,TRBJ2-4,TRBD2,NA,CASSTGGSNIQYF,TGTGCCAGCAGCACCGGGGGGTCAAACATTCAGTACTTC
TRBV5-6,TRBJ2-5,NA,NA,CASSPGSLRETQYF,TGTGCCAGCAGCCCGGGGTCCCTCCGAGAGACCCAGTACTTC
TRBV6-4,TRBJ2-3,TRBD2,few,CASSDSSGSPDTQYF,TGTGCCAGCAGTGACTCGAGCGGGAGCCCAGATACGCAGTATTTT
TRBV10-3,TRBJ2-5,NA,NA,CAISRSTGGGETQYF,TGTGCCATCAGCCGATCGACGGGGGGCGGGGAGACCCAGTACTTC
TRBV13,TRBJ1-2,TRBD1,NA,CASSSPGTGGGYYGYTF,TGTGCCAGCAGCTCCCCCGGGACAGGGGGAGGATACTATGGCTACACCTTC
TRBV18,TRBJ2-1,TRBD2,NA,CASSHGSSGSNNEQFF,TGTGCCAGCTCACACGGTTCTAGCGGGAGTAACAATGAGCAGTTCTTC
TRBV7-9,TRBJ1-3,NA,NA,CASSLYLGQILSGNTIYF,TGTGCCAGCAGCCTTTATCTTGGACAGATCCTCTCTGGAAACACCATATATTTT
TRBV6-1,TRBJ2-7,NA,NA,CASSENSVSYEQYF,TGTGCCAGCAGTGAGAACAGTGTGTCCTACGAGCAGTACTTC
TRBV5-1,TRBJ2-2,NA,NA,CASSPSIAENTGELFF,TGCGCCAGCAGCCCCTCGATAGCGGAGAACACCGGGGAGCTGTTTTTT
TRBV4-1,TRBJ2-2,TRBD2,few,CASSQAPRRLAGGELFF,TGCGCCAGCAGCCAAGCCCCAAGGCGTCTAGCGGGCGGGGAGCTGTTTTTT
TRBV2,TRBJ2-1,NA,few,CASSPEGNEQFF,TGTGCCAGCAGCCCGGAGGGCAATGAGCAGTTCTTC
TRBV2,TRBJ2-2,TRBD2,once,CASSGLAGGIRNTGELFF,TGTGCCAGCAGTGGACTAGCGGGAGGGATTCGGAACACCGGGGAGCTGTTTTTT
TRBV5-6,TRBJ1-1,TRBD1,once,CASSSGTGENTEAFF,TGTGCCAGCAGCTCTGGGACAGGGGAGAACACTGAAGCTTTCTTT
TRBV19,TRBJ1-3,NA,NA,CASGSASLGNTIYF,TGTGCCTCAGGGTCAGCATCACTAGGAAACACCATATATTTT
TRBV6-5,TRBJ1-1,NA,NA,CASSYHITGDTEAFF,TGTGCCAGCAGTTACCACATAACGGGGGACACTGAAGCTTTCTTT
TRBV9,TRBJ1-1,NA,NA,CASSVVPEMNTEAFF,TGTGCCAGCAGCGTAGTTCCAGAAATGAACACTGAAGCTTTCTTT
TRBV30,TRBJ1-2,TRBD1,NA,CAWFRDRGREGYTF,TGTGCCTGGTTCCGGGACAGGGGGCGCGAGGGCTACACCTTC
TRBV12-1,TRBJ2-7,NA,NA,CASSTDPPLGSFSYEQYF,TGTGCCAGCAGCACTGACCCCCCCCTCGGGAGCTTCTCCTACGAGCAGTACTTC
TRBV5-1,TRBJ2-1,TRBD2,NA,CASSAGTSVTNEQFF,TGCGCCAGCAGCGCGGGGACTAGCGTCACCAATGAGCAGTTCTTC
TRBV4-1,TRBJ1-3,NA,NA,CASSRIHRVYGNTIYF,TGCGCCAGCAGCCGAATCCACAGGGTCTATGGAAACACCATATATTTT
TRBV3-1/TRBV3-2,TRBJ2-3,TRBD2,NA,CASSQAAGGPTDTQYF,TGTGCCAGCAGCCAAGCGGCGGGGGGGCCGACAGATACGCAGTATTTT
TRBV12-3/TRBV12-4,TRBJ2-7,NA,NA,CASSVTYEQYF,TGTGCCAGCAGTGTCACCTACGAGCAGTACTTC
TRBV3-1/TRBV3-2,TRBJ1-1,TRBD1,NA,CASSQGEGTGTEAFF,TGTGCCAGCAGCCAAGGGGAGGGGACAGGCACTGAAGCTTTCTTT
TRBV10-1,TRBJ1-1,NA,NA,CASSAGSGNTEAFF,TGCGCCAGCAGTGCGGGGAGTGGGAACACTGAAGCTTTCTTT
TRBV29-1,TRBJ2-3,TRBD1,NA,CSVGQGVSTDTQYF,TGCAGCGTAGGACAGGGAGTTAGCACAGATACGCAGTATTTT
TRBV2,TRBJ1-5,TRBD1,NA,CASSEGQLPTNQPQHF,TGTGCCAGCAGTGAGGGACAGCTACCGACTAATCAGCCCCAGCATTTT
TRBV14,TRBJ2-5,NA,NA,CASSQSVTSETQYF,TGTGCCAGCAGCCAGTCGGTAACGTCGGAGACCCAGTACTTC
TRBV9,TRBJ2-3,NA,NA,CASSAGDVPSTDTQYF,TGTGCCAGCAGCGCCGGAGACGTTCCTAGCACAGATACGCAGTATTTT
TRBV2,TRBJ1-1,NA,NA,CASNLDRLNTEAFF,TGTGCCAGCAACCTTGACAGATTGAACACTGAAGCTTTCTTT
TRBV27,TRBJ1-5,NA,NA,CASSFSGAQPQHF,TGTGCCAGCAGTTTTAGCGGGGCTCAGCCCCAGCATTTT
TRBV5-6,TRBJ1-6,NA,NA,CASSLKWRSPLHF,TGTGCCAGCAGCTTGAAGTGGAGATCACCCCTCCACTTT
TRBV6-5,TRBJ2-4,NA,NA,CASSSPGSLNIQYF,TGTGCCAGCAGTTCCCCGGGTTCTTTAAACATTCAGTACTTC
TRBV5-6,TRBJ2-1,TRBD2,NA,CASSLSSAGGSYNEQFF,TGTGCCAGCAGCTTGTCTAGCGCGGGGGGCTCCTACAATGAGCAGTTCTTC
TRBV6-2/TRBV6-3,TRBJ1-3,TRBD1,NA,CASSKQGRNTIYF,TGTGCCAGCAGTAAACAGGGGAGAAACACCATATATTTT
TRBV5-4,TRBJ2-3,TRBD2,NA,CASSLSSGGFLTDTQYF,TGTGCCAGCAGCTTGAGTAGCGGGGGGTTTCTCACAGATACGCAGTATTTT
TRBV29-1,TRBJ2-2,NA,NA,CSVHITGELFF,TGCAGCGTTCACATAACCGGGGAGCTGTTTTTT
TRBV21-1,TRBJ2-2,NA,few,CASSIRRSGGEDTGELFF,TGTGCCAGCAGCATAAGGAGATCAGGGGGCGAGGACACCGGGGAGCTGTTTTTT
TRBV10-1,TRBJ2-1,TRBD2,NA,CASSEWLAGVDEQFF,TGCGCCAGCAGTGAGTGGCTAGCGGGAGTCGATGAGCAGTTCTTC
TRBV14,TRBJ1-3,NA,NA,CASSQVSGSRLDTIYF,TGTGCCAGCAGCCAAGTAAGCGGGTCACGCCTGGACACCATATATTTT
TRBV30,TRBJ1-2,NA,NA,CAWSVGDNYGYTF,TGTGCCTGGAGTGTAGGAGACAACTATGGCTACACCTTC
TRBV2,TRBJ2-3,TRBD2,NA,CASSGTRTQYF,TGTGCCAGCAGTGGGACTAGGACACAGTATTTT
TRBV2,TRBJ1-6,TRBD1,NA,CASSGRTGPSNSPLHF,TGTGCCAGCAGTGGCCGGACAGGGCCAAGTAATTCACCCCTCCACTTT
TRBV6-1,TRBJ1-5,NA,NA,CASSERGLGHF,TGTGCCAGCAGTGAGAGGGGGTTAGGGCATTTT
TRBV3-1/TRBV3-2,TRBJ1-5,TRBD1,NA,CASSEGTGPQPQHF,TGTGCCAGCAGCGAGGGGACAGGTCCTCAGCCCCAGCATTTT
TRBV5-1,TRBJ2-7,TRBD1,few,CASSLEGGSFYEQYF,TGCGCCAGCAGCTTGGAAGGGGGCAGCTTTTACGAGCAGTACTTC
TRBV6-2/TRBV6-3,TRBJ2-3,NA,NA,CASSRLQKTSTDTQYF,TGTGCCAGCAGTCGACTACAGAAGACTAGCACAGATACGCAGTATTTT
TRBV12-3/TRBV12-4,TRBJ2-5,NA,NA,CASSLTTLETQYF,TGTGCCAGCAGCTTAACTACGCTTGAGACCCAGTACTTC
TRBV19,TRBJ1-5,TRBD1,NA,CASSAGRYRGSNQPQHF,TGTGCCAGTAGTGCGGGGCGCTACAGGGGTAGCAATCAGCCCCAGCATTTT
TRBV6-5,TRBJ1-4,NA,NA,CASKGPATNEKLFF,TGTGCCAGCAAGGGGCCTGCAACTAATGAAAAACTGTTTTTT
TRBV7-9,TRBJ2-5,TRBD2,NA,CASSLTSGALETQYF,TGTGCCAGCAGCTTAACTAGCGGGGCCCTAGAGACCCAGTACTTC